This entry lists 10 T cell receptor beta chains sequenced from one sample in a study of T-cell reconstitution after alpha-beta-depleted transplantation in children. Unique molecular identifiers tagged the TCRbeta library. TCRdb itself ran the PCR reads through MiXCR, one entry per CDR3 protein. This table has some 490,000 distinct CDR3 sequences, 12% appearing once. This specimen consisted of PBMCs from the stem cell graft donor, obtained from the stem cell graft. Receptor source: a human donor who donated a stem cell graft to a child with combined immunodeficiency.

The V call is TRBV12-3 or TRBV12-4, the J call TRBJ2-5; possibly TRBD2 for D (6 bases). The CDR3 is 16 amino acids. Trimming removed 0 bases from V and 5 bases from J, with 16 bases in between. CDR3 in amino acids: CASSLAWSRERETQYF. In DNA form, the CDR3 reads TGTGCCAGCAGTTTAGCTTGGAGTCGGGAGCGTGAGACCCAGTACTTC.

The rearrangement uses TRBV29-1 and TRBJ2-3, with 7 bases lining up with TRBD1. The CDR3 runs to 18 residues. Losses at the gene ends were 0 bases for V and 1 base for J; bases not matched to a gene: 13. Germline CDR1 and CDR2: SQVTM and ANQGSEA. The CDR3 here is CSVEDPLTGEKGTDTQYF. The CDR3 DNA sequence: TGCAGCGTTGAAGATCCCTTAACAGGGGAAAAGGGCACAGATACGCAGTATTTT.

V and J are TRBV12-3 or TRBV12-4 and TRBJ2-5; TRBD2 matches 10 bases. CDR3 size: 16 residues. Losses at the gene ends were 3 bases for V and 0 bases for J; bases not matched to a gene: 4. Written as DNA, the CDR3 is TGTGCCAGCAGTTTTTATAGCGGGGGGAACCAAGAGACCCAGTACTTC. Encoded protein: CASSFYSGGNQETQYF.

This clonotype occurred many times. V is TRBV29-1 and J is TRBJ2-1; 10 positions agree with TRBD2. The CDR3 is made up of 15 amino acids. The trim removed 1 base at V and 6 bases at J, leaving 6 bases unmatched. The germline CDR1 and CDR2 sequences are SQVTM and ANQGSEA. Written as DNA, the CDR3 is TGCAGCGTTGAAGGTCTTAGCGGGGGGATCAATGAGCAGTTCTTC. Amino acids: CSVEGLSGGINEQFF.

This clonotype was seen only a few times. V gene TRBV24-1 combines with J gene TRBJ2-5; a possible D gene is TRBD2 (6 bases). Germline CDR1 is KGHDR and CDR2 is SFDVKD. The CDR3 contains 15 residues. The germline V and J ends were trimmed by 4 bases and 4 bases, with 15 bases remaining between them. The CDR3 DNA sequence: TGTGCCACCAGTGAAGGAGTTCGGGGAGGAGAGACCCAGTACTTC. Translating it yields CATSEGVRGGETQYF.

This clonotype was seen only a few times. The rearrangement joins TRBV5-1 to TRBJ2-2; the D is unclear. V gave up 0 bases and J gave up 7 bases, with 7 bases separating them. The CDR3 runs 13 residues. Germline V gene data show CDR1 as SGHRS and CDR2 as YFSETQ. The CDR3 reads CASSLAPGGELFF. The CDR3 nucleotides are TGCGCCAGCAGCTTGGCCCCGGGCGGGGAGCTGTTTTTT. Based on the CDR3 plus reference TRBV5-1 and TRBJ2-2, the full variable domain is KAGVTQTPRYLIKTRGQQVTLSCSPISGHRSVSWYQQTPGQGLQFLFEYFSETQRNKGNFPGRFSGRQFSNSRSEMNVSTLELGDSALYLCASSLAPGGELFFGEGSRLTVL.

V is TRBV3-1 and J is TRBJ1-1; D is unclear. The CDR3 sequence is 15 residues long. Trimming removed 2 bases at V and 1 base at J, with 11 bases between. Germline-derived CDR1 and CDR2 are LGHDT and YNNKEL (reference sequence). The CDR3 DNA follows: TGTGCCAGCAGCCAAATGACGGCCCCGAACACTGAAGCTTTCTTT. Translating gives CASSQMTAPNTEAFF.

The genes are TRBV4-3 and TRBJ2-2; no clear D gene. This CDR3 spans 18 amino acids. Germline CDR1 and CDR2: LGHNA and YSLEER. Trimming shortened V by 0 bases and J by 0 bases, and 14 bases separated the two germline ends. The CDR3 sequence: CASSQDPEAASNTGELFF. The CDR3 DNA reads TGCGCCAGCAGCCAAGACCCTGAGGCAGCTTCGAACACCGGGGAGCTGTTTTTT.

This clonotype was detected a few times. The chain links TRBV7-2 to TRBJ2-5, with TRBD2 identical over 8 bases. The CDR3 consists of 15 residues. Per germline, CDR1 SGHTA and CDR2 FQGNSA. J gave up 6 bases and V 1 base, and 7 bases lay outside the gene matches. CDR3 sequence: CASSLGAGVIKTQYF. The DNA of the CDR3 is TGTGCCAGCAGCTTAGGAGCGGGGGTCATAAAGACCCAGTACTTC.

In this sample, this clonotype turned up many times. The chain couples TRBV18 to TRBJ2-5, with D maybe TRBD2 (6 bases). The CDR3 is 16 residues long. Trimming pared 3 bases from V and 2 bases from J, leaving 16 bases between. Germline CDR1 and CDR2: KGHSH and LQKENI. CDR3 in DNA: TGTGCCAGCTCACCCAAGGAGGGTCCCGGGCAAGAGACCCAGTACTTC. Residues: CASSPKEGPGQETQYF.